Reported below is one TCR beta chain. Its antigen is not known. In generating TCR beta cDNA, 5'RACE template switching with UMIs was used. Reprocessing the 5' RACE reads, TCRdb reports a single entry for every CDR3 protein and omits DNA. Its table lists 550,000 to 600,000 distinct CDR3 sequences. The V gene's germline CDR1 is SGHAT and CDR2 FQNNGV. The CDR3 runs to 14 residues. The data stem from a study of T cells expressing NK-cell markers. The overall study: The TCR beta repertoires originated in sorted CD3+CD56+NKG2C+, CD3+CD56+NKG2C- and CD3+CD56-NKG2C+ T cells. Findings of the study overall: No clear determination of HCMV specificity was made for expanded NKG2C+ T cell clones.

The sample taken for sequencing was blood T cells: a sorted CD56 or NKG2C T cell subset, CD4+ or CD8+ T cells, or bulk PBMC T cells (not recorded which). The chain is built from TRBV11-2 and TRBJ1-1; TCRdb designates TRBD1, a call that cannot be tested without DNA. The clonotype originates from a young man in good health. The CDR3 sequence: CASSLSRGFTEAFF.